Sequencing of this T cell receptor beta chain was carried out in a study of CD8 T cells in Susac syndrome (dated by TCRdb to about 2019). Regarding the study in general: Among the Susac syndrome patients who were sequenced, clinically active disease was present in roughly six and clinical remission was observed in 8 or 9. Susac syndrome patients were therapy-naive, on corticosteroids (some also receiving IVIg), or on IVIg alone at blood withdrawal. The study used repertoire sequencing to test whether antigen drove CD8+ T cell activation and differentiation in Susac syndrome. Clonality of the CD8+ T cell repertoire was compared between eleven to twelve healthy donors, about 14 Susac syndrome patients and under 16 multiple sclerosis patients.

As encoded in the germline V gene (reference sequence), CDR1 is GTSNPN while CDR2 is SVGIG. V loses 3 bases, J loses 3 bases, and the germline ends lie 5 bases apart. Inclusive of the bounding cysteine and phenylalanine, the CDR3 is 11 residues long. The entry retains the CDR3 DNA only, 33 bases that are in frame from base 1. RNA was extracted using the RNeasy kit, and roughly 0.5 to 1 microgram was reverse transcribed with random hexamers. The immunoSEQ multiplex PCR assay, which covers 54 Vbeta and 13 Jbeta segments, was used to amplify TCR beta CDR3 regions. To correct PCR amplification bias, a synthetic template baseline was used for both primer optimization and computational correction. The published analysis was carried out like this. Reads were annotated to V, D and J genes per IMGT and analyzed with immunoSEQ Analyzer, keeping only productive sequences. Clonality was computed as one minus Shannon entropy normalized by log2 of the number of productive unique sequences. For each patient and control, public and private clones were evaluated within the 100 most prevalent clones. A clone was defined as Susac-specific if it was absent from the healthy and MS cohorts, from roughly 1,000 published viral clones and from other ImmuneACCESS disease sequences. TCRdb redid the processing of the public reads, applying fastp at Q25 and MiXCR, and retained in-frame beta chains. A single entry per CDR3 protein holds the most common genes and DNA from its merged rows. The V and J calls come from TCRdb's annotation, not from the publication. The sample table contains roughly 190,000 distinct CDR3 sequences; only one count was recorded for roughly 94% of them. Of the sample, approximately 0.15% falls within the top ten clones.

Study-wide conclusions, independent of this receptor: Susac syndrome CD8+ repertoires showed clonal expansion, highest in CD8+ TEMRA cells and greater in clinically active than remitting patients. The number of individuals in the TCR sequencing and HLA analysis was acknowledged as relatively small. In the total CD8+ and CD8+ TEMRA repertoires, about 16 and five Susac-specific public clones, respectively, were identified.

As regards this clonotype: Its antigen remains unidentified. Per-base quality was not reported, and no clone a single base away is much larger than it.

High-throughput TCR beta sequencing profiled peripheral blood CD8+ and CD4+ T cells from healthy donors, Susac syndrome patients and multiple sclerosis patients. The Susac syndrome patients fulfilled recently defined diagnostic criteria for definite or probable disease. Bulk CD8+ and CD4+ T cells were purified by magnetic negative isolation, while CD8+ TEMRA cells were enriched using FACS. Blood was collected in EDTA tubes and processed within 24 hours, with PBMCs isolated through density gradient centrifugation. PBMCs intended for TCR sequencing were frozen in liquid nitrogen and were later thawed in a 37 degrees C water bath. The sorted or isolated CD4+, CD8+ and CD8+ TEMRA cells reached a purity of at least 90%.

The chain was built from TRBV30 and TRBJ1-2; the D gene cannot be resolved reliably. The sequencing sample was made of CD8+ T cells from PBMCs. The sequence was collected from a human donor with Susac syndrome. At the DNA level, the sequence is TGTGCCTGGAGACTTTACTATGGCTACACCTTC. Its protein is CAWRLYYGYTF.